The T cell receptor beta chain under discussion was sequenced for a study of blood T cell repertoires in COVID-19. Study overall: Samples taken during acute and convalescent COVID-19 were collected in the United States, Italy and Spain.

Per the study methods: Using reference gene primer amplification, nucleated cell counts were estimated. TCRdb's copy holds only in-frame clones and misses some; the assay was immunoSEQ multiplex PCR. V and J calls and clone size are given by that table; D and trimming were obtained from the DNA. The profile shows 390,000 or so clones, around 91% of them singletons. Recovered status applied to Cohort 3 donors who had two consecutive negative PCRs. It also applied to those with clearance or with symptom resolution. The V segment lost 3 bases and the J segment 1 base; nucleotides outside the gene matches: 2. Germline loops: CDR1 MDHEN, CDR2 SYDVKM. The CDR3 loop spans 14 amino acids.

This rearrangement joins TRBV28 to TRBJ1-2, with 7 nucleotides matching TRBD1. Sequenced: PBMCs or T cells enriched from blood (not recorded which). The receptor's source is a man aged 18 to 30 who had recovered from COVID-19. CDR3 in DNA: TGTGCCAGCAGTTTGGGACAGTATAACTATGGCTACACCTTC. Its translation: CASSLGQYNYGYTF.